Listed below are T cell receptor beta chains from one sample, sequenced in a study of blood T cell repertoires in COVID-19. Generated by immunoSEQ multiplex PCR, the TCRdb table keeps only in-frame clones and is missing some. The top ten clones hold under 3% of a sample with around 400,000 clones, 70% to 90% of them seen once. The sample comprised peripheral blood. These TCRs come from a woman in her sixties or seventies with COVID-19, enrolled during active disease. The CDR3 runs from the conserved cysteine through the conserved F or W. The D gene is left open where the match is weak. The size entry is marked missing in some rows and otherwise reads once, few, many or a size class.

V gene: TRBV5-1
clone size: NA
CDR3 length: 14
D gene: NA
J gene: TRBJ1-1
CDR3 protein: CASSQQGLGTEAFF
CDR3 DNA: TGCGCCAGCAGCCAGCAGGGGTTGGGGACTGAAGCTTTCTTT

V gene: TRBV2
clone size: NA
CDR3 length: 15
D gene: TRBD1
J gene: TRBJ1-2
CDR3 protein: CASSTGTGNNYGYTF
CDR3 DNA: TGTGCCAGCAGTACCGGGACAGGGAATAACTATGGCTACACCTTC

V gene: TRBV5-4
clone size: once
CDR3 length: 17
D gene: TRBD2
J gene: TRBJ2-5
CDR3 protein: CASSPGGTRALQETQYF
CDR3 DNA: TGTGCCAGCAGCCCCGGGGGGACCCGTGCCCTTCAAGAGACCCAGTACTTC

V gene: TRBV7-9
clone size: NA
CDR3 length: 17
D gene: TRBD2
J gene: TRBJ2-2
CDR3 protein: CASSYPSSGGPTGELFF
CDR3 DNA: TGTGCCAGCAGCTACCCCTCTAGCGGGGGCCCTACCGGGGAGCTGTTTTTT

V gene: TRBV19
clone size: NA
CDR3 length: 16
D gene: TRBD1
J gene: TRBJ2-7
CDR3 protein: CASGLQGAREPYEQYF
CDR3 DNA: TGTGCCAGCGGATTACAGGGGGCGCGAGAACCCTACGAGCAGTACTTC

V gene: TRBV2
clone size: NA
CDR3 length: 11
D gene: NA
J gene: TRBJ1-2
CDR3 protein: CASRAGYGYTF
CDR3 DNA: TGTGCCAGCAGGGCAGGGTATGGCTACACCTTC

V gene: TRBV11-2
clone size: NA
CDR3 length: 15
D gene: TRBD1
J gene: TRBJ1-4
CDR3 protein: CASSLRTGANEKLFF
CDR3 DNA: TGTGCCAGCAGCTTACGAACAGGGGCTAATGAAAAACTGTTTTTT

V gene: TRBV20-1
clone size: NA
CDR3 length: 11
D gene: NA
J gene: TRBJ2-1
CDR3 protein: CSGQPGNEQFF
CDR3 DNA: TGCAGTGGGCAGCCGGGGAATGAGCAGTTCTTC

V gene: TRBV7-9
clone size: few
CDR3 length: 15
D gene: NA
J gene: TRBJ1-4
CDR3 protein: CASSRWEAVGEKLFF
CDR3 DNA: TGTGCCAGCAGCCGCTGGGAGGCTGTGGGTGAAAAACTGTTTTTT

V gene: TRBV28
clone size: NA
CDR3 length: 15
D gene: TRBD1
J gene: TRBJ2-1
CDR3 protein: CASSFFGTVYNEQFF
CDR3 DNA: TGTGCCAGCAGTTTTTTCGGGACAGTCTACAATGAGCAGTTCTTC

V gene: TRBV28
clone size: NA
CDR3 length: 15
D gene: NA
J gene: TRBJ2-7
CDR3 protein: CASSLWAGKVNEQYF
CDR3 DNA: TGTGCCAGCAGTTTGTGGGCGGGCAAGGTGAACGAGCAGTACTTC

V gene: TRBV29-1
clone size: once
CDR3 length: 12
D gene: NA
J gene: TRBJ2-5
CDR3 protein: CSVVGVEETQYF
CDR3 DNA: TGCAGCGTTGTGGGCGTTGAGGAGACCCAGTACTTC

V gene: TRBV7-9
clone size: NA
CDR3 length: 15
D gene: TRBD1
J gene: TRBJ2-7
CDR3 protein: CASTKVGTGDREQYF
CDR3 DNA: TGTGCCAGCACCAAAGTCGGGACAGGGGATAGGGAGCAGTACTTC

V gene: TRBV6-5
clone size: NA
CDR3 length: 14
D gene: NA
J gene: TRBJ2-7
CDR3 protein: CASSKPGTNYEQYF
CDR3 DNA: TGTGCCAGCAGTAAGCCGGGAACGAACTACGAGCAGTACTTC

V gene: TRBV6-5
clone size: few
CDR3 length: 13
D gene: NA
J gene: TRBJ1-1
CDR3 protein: CASKFTENTEAFF
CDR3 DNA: TGTGCCAGCAAGTTTACAGAAAACACTGAAGCTTTCTTT

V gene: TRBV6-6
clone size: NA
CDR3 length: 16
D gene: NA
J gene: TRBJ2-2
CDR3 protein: CASTPSGHFATGELFF
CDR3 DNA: TGTGCCAGCACCCCCTCGGGACATTTCGCGACCGGGGAGCTGTTTTTT

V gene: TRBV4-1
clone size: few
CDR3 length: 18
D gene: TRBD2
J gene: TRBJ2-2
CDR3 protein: CASSQAISGGAGTGELFF
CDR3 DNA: TGCGCCAGCAGCCAAGCGATTAGCGGGGGGGCTGGCACCGGGGAGCTGTTTTTT

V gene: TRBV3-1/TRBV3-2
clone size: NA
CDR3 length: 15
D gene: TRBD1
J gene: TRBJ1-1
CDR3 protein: CASRTAGQSNTEAFF
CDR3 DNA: TGTGCCAGCAGAACTGCGGGACAGTCGAACACTGAAGCTTTCTTT

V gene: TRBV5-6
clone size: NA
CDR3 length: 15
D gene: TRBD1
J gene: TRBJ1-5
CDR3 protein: CASSFRDSENQPQHF
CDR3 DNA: TGTGCCAGCAGCTTTCGGGACAGTGAGAATCAGCCCCAGCATTTT

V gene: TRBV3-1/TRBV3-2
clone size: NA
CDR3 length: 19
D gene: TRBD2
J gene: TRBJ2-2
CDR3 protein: CASSHGLAGAFANTGELFF
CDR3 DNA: TGTGCCAGCAGCCACGGACTAGCGGGGGCATTCGCGAACACCGGGGAGCTGTTTTTT

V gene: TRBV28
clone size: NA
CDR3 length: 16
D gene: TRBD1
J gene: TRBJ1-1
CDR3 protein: CASSLGAGTGKPEAFF
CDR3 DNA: TGTGCCAGCAGTTTAGGAGCCGGGACAGGGAAGCCTGAAGCTTTCTTT

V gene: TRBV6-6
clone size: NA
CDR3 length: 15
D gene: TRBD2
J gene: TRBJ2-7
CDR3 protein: CASSYTSGVSYEQYF
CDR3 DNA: TGTGCCAGCAGTTATACTAGCGGGGTCTCCTACGAGCAGTACTTC

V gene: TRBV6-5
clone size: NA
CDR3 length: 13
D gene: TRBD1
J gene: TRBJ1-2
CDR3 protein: CAGETQGGAGYTF
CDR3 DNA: TGTGCCGGGGAAACTCAGGGGGGCGCTGGCTACACCTTC

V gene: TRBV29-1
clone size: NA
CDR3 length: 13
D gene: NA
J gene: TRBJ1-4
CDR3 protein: CSVEEEERGRLFF
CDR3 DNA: TGCAGCGTTGAAGAGGAAGAGCGGGGGAGGCTGTTTTTT

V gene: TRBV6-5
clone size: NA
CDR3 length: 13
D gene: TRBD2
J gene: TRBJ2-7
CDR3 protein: CAATAAGSHEQYF
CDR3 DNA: TGTGCCGCTACAGCAGCGGGGTCCCACGAGCAGTACTTC

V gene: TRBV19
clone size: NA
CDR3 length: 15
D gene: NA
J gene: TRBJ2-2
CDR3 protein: CASSAGPMSPGELFF
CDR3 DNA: TGTGCCAGTAGCGCGGGCCCCATGTCGCCCGGGGAGCTGTTTTTT